These 23 T cell receptor beta chains originate from one sample sequenced in a study of T cell repertoires in cytomegalovirus infection. No cognate antigen is known for these TCRs. From the reads, TCRdb called clonotypes with MiXCR, one entry per CDR3 protein. Counted here are approximately 770,000 distinct CDR3 sequences, 25% to 30% occurring once; the ten biggest clones make up roughly 14%. Sequencing was performed on cultured CD8+ T cells from PBMCs, taken from culture after CMV antigen stimulation. Receptor source: a human donor in good health (CMV status not recorded). Some clones in this sample may be carry-over from other donors' samples.

The chain recombines TRBV5-6 with TRBJ1-1, with D perhaps TRBD1 (6 bases). The CDR3 is 16 residues long. V lost 1 base, J lost 4 bases, and 17 bases lay in between. Germline V gives CDR1 SGHDT, CDR2 YYEEEE. The CDR3 nucleotides are TGTGCCAGCAGCTTGATGGCCGGGGGGCCGGGCACTGAAGCTTTCTTT. Protein sequence: CASSLMAGGPGTEAFF.

This chain links TRBV10-2 with TRBJ2-3; D ambiguous. Per the germline V gene, CDR1 is WSHSY and CDR2 is SAAADI. V gave up 8 bases and J gave up 0 bases, with 21 bases separating them. The CDR3 spans 17 residues. The CDR3 here is CASLNEEFKISTDTQYF. CDR3 nucleotide sequence: TGCGCCAGCCTAAATGAGGAATTCAAAATTAGCACAGATACGCAGTATTTT.

In its sample, this clonotype was seen a few times. The J gene is TRBJ2-6, the V gene TRBV28, with D unclear. CDR1 and CDR2 (germline): MDHEN, SYDVKM. The CDR3 totals 14 residues. V lost 5 bases to trimming and J lost 2 bases, with 7 bases between them. The DNA of the CDR3 is TGTGCCAGCAGTCGCACAGCTGGGGCCAACGTCCTGACTTTC. It translates to CASSRTAGANVLTF.

CDR3 coding DNA: TGTGCCAGCACCTATGGGGCGCTTGGGACCCAGTACTTC. It is translated as CASTYGALGTQYF. The chain recombines TRBV2 with TRBJ2-5, with D possibly being TRBD1 (5 bases). The CDR3 covers 13 residues. With 7 bases removed from V and 7 bases from J, the gap between germline ends came to 16 bases. Germline-derived CDR1 and CDR2 are SNHLY and FYNNEI.

The rearrangement joins TRBV6-2 or TRBV6-3 to TRBJ1-1; a weak D match, TRBD1 (5 bases). The germline CDR1 and CDR2 sequences are MNHEY and SVGEGT. Trimming took off 2 bases at V and 4 bases at J, with 8 bases between the two ends. The CDR3 is 13 residues long. CDR3 bases: TGTGCCAGCAGTTACACGGGGCTCACTGAAGCTTTCTTT. It specifies CASSYTGLTEAFF.

The CDR3, as DNA: TGTGCCAGCGGCACTAGCGGGGGGGCCCCAGATACGCAGTATTTT. Translated: CASGTSGGAPDTQYF. This chain joins TRBV27 and TRBJ2-3, with 13 bases that match TRBD2. The CDR3 has 15 amino acids. V trimming: 8 bases; J trimming: 4 bases; junction bases outside the gene matches: 6. Looked up from germline, CDR1 is MNHEY and CDR2 is SMNVEV (reference sequence).

This chain links TRBV7-9 with TRBJ2-1; 8 bases are a match to TRBD1. This CDR3 spans 18 amino acids. Trimming cost V 5 bases and J 6 bases; bases outside gene matches: 18. Germline assignment: CDR1 SEHNR and CDR2 FQNEAQ (reference sequence). CDR3 in amino acids: CASSPRYPQGARANEQFF. In DNA form, the CDR3 reads TGTGCCAGCAGCCCCCGTTACCCCCAGGGGGCGCGGGCCAATGAGCAGTTCTTC.

This rearrangement joins TRBV27 to TRBJ2-3; D unresolved. Trimming stripped 5 bases from V and 2 bases from J, with 14 bases between. Germline V lookup: CDR1 MNHEY, CDR2 SMNVEV (reference sequence). The CDR3 runs 15 residues. CDR3 sequence (DNA): TGTGCCAGCAGTGTCGGGTTAGTTCCCACAGATACGCAGTATTTT. This codes for CASSVGLVPTDTQYF.

The chain has TRBV20-1 and TRBJ1-1, with D hard to call. This CDR3 spans 14 amino acids. Germline values: CDR1 DFQATT, CDR2 SNEGSKA (reference sequence). V was shortened by 2 bases and J by 4 bases, with 14 bases between the two germline ends. The CDR3 region has the DNA TGCAGTGCTAGAACTACAGACCGAGGCACTGAAGCTTTCTTT. It encodes CSARTTDRGTEAFF.

The J gene is TRBJ1-5, the V gene TRBV5-8, with 7 bases matching TRBD1. Unmatched junction bases numbered 9, after V lost 0 bases and J lost 0 bases. Germline loops: CDR1 SGHTS, CDR2 YDEGEE. This CDR3 is built from 18 residues. CDR3 sequence reads: CASSLEGQPFDSNQPQHF. CDR3 in DNA: TGTGCCAGCAGCTTGGAGGGACAGCCCTTCGATAGCAATCAGCCCCAGCATTTT.

This clonotype occurred a few times. The genes are TRBV7-2 and TRBJ1-2; D is ambiguous. Germline V gene sequence: CDR1 SGHTA, CDR2 FQGNSA. The CDR3 sequence is 12 residues long. The V and J ends lost 7 bases and 6 bases respectively, with 12 bases between them. The CDR3 is CASTAGLDGYTF. In DNA, the CDR3 is TGTGCCAGCACCGCGGGATTGGATGGCTACACCTTC.

In its sample, this clonotype was seen a few times. The genes are TRBV27 and TRBJ2-1, with TRBD2 matching over 10 bases. This CDR3 region has 15 residues. Germline CDR1 is MNHEY and CDR2 is SMNVEV (reference sequence). V lost 3 bases to trimming and J lost 7 bases; unmatched junction nucleotides: 6. DNA for the CDR3: TGTGCCAGCAGTTTGGGGAGCGGGGGGGAAAATGAGCAGTTCTTC. This encodes CASSLGSGGENEQFF.

This chain links TRBV12-3 or TRBV12-4 with TRBJ2-1, with TRBD1 matching over 7 bases. After removal of 3 bases from V and 6 bases from J, the junction contained 29 bases not matched to a gene. The CDR3 runs to 22 residues. CDR3 DNA sequence: TGTGCCAGCAGTTTTTGGGTCCCAGAGGGGGCGCAGGGTAGGGAAAGCCGCAATGAGCAGTTCTTC. Translating it yields CASSFWVPEGAQGRESRNEQFF.

This clonotype was counted between two and nine times. The genes are TRBV6-6 and TRBJ2-6, with a weak D call TRBD2 (6 bases). This CDR3 has 15 amino acids. Trimming took off 7 bases at V and 1 base at J, with 11 bases between the two ends. The germline V gene encodes CDR1 MNHNY and CDR2 SVGAGI (reference sequence). CDR3 DNA: TGTGCCAGCACCTCGGGACTTTCTGGGGCCAACGTCCTGACTTTC. This encodes CASTSGLSGANVLTF.

J is TRBJ2-7 and V is TRBV29-1; TRBD1 agrees at 10 bases. This CDR3 is built from 14 residues. After removal of 4 bases from V and 5 bases from J, the junction contained 8 bases not matched to a gene. The germline V gene has CDR1 SQVTM and CDR2 ANQGSEA. CDR3 in amino acids: CSVGDRGLTHEQYF. The CDR3, as DNA: TGCAGCGTTGGGGACAGGGGTCTGACCCACGAGCAGTACTTC.

This clonotype was counted only a few times. J is TRBJ2-5 and V is TRBV4-2; D perhaps matches TRBD2 (6 bases). V was trimmed by 8 bases and J by 8 bases, leaving 18 bases between them. The CDR3 contains 13 residues. Per the germline V gene, CDR1 is LGHNA and CDR2 is YNFKEQ. The CDR3 nucleotides read TGTGCCAGCTCCCCGGGACTTTCGATTACCCAGTACTTC. Its translation: CASSPGLSITQYF.

V is TRBV27 and J is TRBJ1-6; 7 nucleotides agree with TRBD1. The germline gives CDR1 MNHEY, CDR2 SMNVEV (reference sequence). With V trimmed by 8 bases and J by 5 bases, 3 bases remained unmatched. This CDR3 has 13 residues. As DNA, the CDR3 is TGTGCCAGCGGCAGGGGGGATAATTCACCCCTCCACTTT. Translation: CASGRGDNSPLHF.

The V gene is TRBV27, the J gene TRBJ1-5, with D possibly being TRBD1 (6 bases). Looked up from germline, CDR1 is MNHEY and CDR2 is SMNVEV (reference sequence). The V and J ends lost 4 bases and 4 bases respectively, with 14 bases between them. This CDR3 is 15 amino acids long. The CDR3 protein is CASSYGSRGNQPQHF. The CDR3 nucleotides read TGTGCCAGCAGTTATGGATCCAGGGGAAATCAGCCCCAGCATTTT.

This clonotype appeared a few times. The CDR3 nucleotides are TGCGCCAGCAGCCACCCCGGGACAGGGTTATCTGAGCAGTTCTTC. Its protein is CASSHPGTGLSEQFF. The chain carries TRBV4-3 and TRBJ2-1, with 9 bases identical to TRBD1. The CDR3 extends over 15 amino acids. Germline assignment: CDR1 LGHNA and CDR2 YSLEER. J lost 9 bases, V lost 3 bases, and 9 bases had no gene match.

The chain employs TRBV4-1 and TRBJ1-1; a weak D match, TRBD1 (6 bases). Trimming left V 1 base short and J 8 bases short, with 17 bases between. Germline loops: CDR1 MGHRA, CDR2 YSYEKL. The CDR3 totals 15 residues. The CDR3, as DNA: TGCGCCAGCAGCCAAGCAGTGACAGGCTATCTAGAAGCTTTCTTT. This gives the protein CASSQAVTGYLEAFF.

This clonotype has only a few counts. The J gene is TRBJ1-2, the V gene TRBV29-1; TRBD1 aligns across 9 bases. Germline values: CDR1 SQVTM, CDR2 ANQGSEA. The CDR3 contains 12 residues. V lost 7 bases and J lost 4; bases outside the gene matches: 4. CDR3 protein: CSARTGVYGYTF. DNA for the CDR3: TGCAGCGCCAGGACAGGGGTCTATGGCTACACCTTC.

This chain links TRBV4-1 with TRBJ1-5; a weak D match, TRBD1 (5 bases). The germline V gene encodes CDR1 MGHRA and CDR2 YSYEKL. V lost 0 bases, J lost 4 bases, and 10 bases lay in between. CDR3 length: 15 residues. The CDR3 DNA follows: TGCGCCAGCAGCCAAGATCGAAAGGGGAATCAGCCCCAGCATTTT. Its translation is CASSQDRKGNQPQHF.

The CDR3: CATTGEYNEQFF. Here the CDR3 DNA reads TGTGCCACCACAGGGGAATACAATGAGCAGTTCTTC. The chain uses TRBV6-2 or TRBV6-3 and TRBJ2-1; 7 bases fit TRBD1. This CDR3 has 12 residues. V shed 10 bases and J 4 bases; nucleotides not matched to a gene: 4. The germline V gene has CDR1 MNHEY and CDR2 SVGEGT.